This T cell receptor beta chain comes out of a study of blood T cells in healthy people across ages. Study-wide findings and caveats: Older individuals had lower TCR beta diversity per million T cells (the decline was roughly linear). Possibly, changes in expanded clonotypes were confounded because donor CMV status was unknown. More naive CD4+ cells and higher diversity were found in long-lived than in aged donors.

CDR1 SGHTA and CDR2 FQGTGA come from the germline V gene. CDR3 length: 13 residues. A sample-barcoded 5' primer and a J-beta primer mix were used in a second PCR of about 7 to 12 cycles. TCRdb reanalysed the 5' RACE reads using MiXCR and keeps one entry per CDR3 protein. The sample holds about 1.6 million distinct CDR3 sequences, about 35% seen once. As regards this clonotype: Its cognate antigen is unknown.

The sequenced sample was blood. The clonotype comes from a woman aged 25 to 39 in good health. V gene TRBV7-3 combines with J gene TRBJ2-7, with no clear D. The end of the DNA aligns better with TRBJ2-5, so the J call may be wrong. CDR3 amino acids: CASSLERVGTQYF. CDR3 DNA sequence: TGTGCCAGCAGCTTAGAACGGGTCGGGACCCAGTACTTC.